This entry is about one T cell receptor (beta chain). The antigen remains unidentified. Construction of TCR beta libraries was performed using quantitative 5'-RACE with molecular barcodes. TCRdb recomputed calls from the 5' RACE reads with MiXCR, one row per CDR3 protein. The table has about 150,000 distinct CDR3 sequences, under 45% seen once. This entry belongs to a study of CD8 T cells in ankylosing spondylitis. Study results and caveats: Previously reported in reactive arthritis synovial fluid and blood were some of the motif variants. Seemingly distinctive of ankylosing spondylitis blood was a TCR beta motif formed by eight highly homologous variants.

With 2 bases clipped from V and 6 bases from J, the junction kept 6 bases outside the gene matches. This CDR3 region has 16 residues. Germline V gives CDR1 MNHEY, CDR2 SVGEGT. The sequencing input was synovial fluid, either unsorted or a sorted T cell fraction (not recorded which). This TCR was recovered from a male donor with ankylosing spondylitis. The chain combines TRBV6-2 or TRBV6-3 with TRBJ2-2; 10 nucleotides line up with TRBD2. This CDR3 is CASSYLGTSAAGELFF. CDR3 bases: TGTGCCAGCAGTTACCTTGGGACTAGCGCGGCCGGGGAGCTGTTTTTT.